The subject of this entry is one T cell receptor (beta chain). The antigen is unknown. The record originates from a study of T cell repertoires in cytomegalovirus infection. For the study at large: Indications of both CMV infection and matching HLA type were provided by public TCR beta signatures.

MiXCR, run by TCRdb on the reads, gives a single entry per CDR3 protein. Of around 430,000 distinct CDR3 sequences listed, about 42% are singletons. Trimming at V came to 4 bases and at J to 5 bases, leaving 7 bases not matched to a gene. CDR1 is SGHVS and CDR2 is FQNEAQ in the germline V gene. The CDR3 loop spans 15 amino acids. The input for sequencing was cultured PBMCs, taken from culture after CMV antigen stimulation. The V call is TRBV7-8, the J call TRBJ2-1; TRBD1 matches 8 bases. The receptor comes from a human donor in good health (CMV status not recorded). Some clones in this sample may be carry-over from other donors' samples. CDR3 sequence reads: CASSSGQGADNEQFF. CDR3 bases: TGTGCCAGCAGCTCAGGACAGGGCGCAGACAATGAGCAGTTCTTC.